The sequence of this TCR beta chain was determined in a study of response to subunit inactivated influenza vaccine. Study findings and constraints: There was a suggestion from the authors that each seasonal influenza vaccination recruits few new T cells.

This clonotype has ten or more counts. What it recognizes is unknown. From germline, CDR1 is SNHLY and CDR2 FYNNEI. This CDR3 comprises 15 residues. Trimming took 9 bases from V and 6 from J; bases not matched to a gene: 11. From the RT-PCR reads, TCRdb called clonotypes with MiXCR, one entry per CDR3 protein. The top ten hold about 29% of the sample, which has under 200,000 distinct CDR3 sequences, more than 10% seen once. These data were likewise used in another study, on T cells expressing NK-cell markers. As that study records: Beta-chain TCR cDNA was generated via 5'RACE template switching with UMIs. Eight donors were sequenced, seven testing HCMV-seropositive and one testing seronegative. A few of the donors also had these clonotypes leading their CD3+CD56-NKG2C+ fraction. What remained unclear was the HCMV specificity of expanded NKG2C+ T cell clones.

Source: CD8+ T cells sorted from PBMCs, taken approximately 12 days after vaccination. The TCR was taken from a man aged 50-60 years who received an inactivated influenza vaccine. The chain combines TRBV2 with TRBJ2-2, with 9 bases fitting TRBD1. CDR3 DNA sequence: TGTGCCAGGGAAGCCGGGACAGGGATGGCCGGGGAGCTGTTTTTT. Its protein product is CAREAGTGMAGELFF.